This T cell receptor (beta chain) was sequenced in a study of blood T cell repertoires in COVID-19. Study details: Samples of COVID-19 (acute and convalescent) were obtained from the United States, Italy and Spain. The analysed material was cDNA or gDNA that came from T cells, B-cell-depleted T cells, or PBMCs.

Original processing methods: Nucleated cell number was recorded as an estimate derived from reference gene primer amplification. The data were produced by immunoSEQ multiplex PCR, yet TCRdb's version contains in-frame clones alone and is incomplete. The V and J calls and the clone size are those of that table, but D and trimming were determined from the DNA. The sample has about 280,000 clones; about nine tenths are singletons. This CDR3 spans 18 amino acids. Germline CDR1 LNHDA, CDR2 SQIVND (reference sequence). V shed 2 bases and J 3 bases; nucleotides not matched to a gene: 8. The receptor was derived from a woman aged 25 to 39 with active or convalescent COVID-19. V and J are TRBV19 and TRBJ2-1; 12 bases agree with TRBD2. Sequencing was done on a sample of peripheral blood. This chain's CDR3 is CASSILAGGPNDYNEQFF. As DNA, the CDR3 is TGTGCCAGTAGTATACTAGCGGGGGGGCCTAATGACTACAATGAGCAGTTCTTC.